This TCR beta chain was sequenced in a study of cytomegalovirus exposure and HLA in healthy donors. Repertoires were generated with immunoSEQ multiplex PCR, while TCRdb's copy carries only in-frame clones and drops some. This sample has about 74,000 clones, with roughly 92% found just once. The TCR comes from a woman younger than 35 in good health and CMV-seropositive. Sequenced material: PBMCs.

DNA for the CDR3: TGTGCCAGCAGTTACGGTCAGGGGCCTAACTATGGCTACACCTTC. Translated: CASSYGQGPNYGYTF. The chain uses TRBV6-5 and TRBJ1-2; tentatively, D is TRBD1 (6 bases). CDR1 and CDR2 from the germline V gene are MNHEY and SVGAGI. Trimming took off 2 bases at V and 0 bases at J, with 10 bases between the two ends. CDR3 length: 15 residues.